A selection of T cell receptor beta chains follows, all from one sample in a study of response to subunit inactivated influenza vaccine. One entry per CDR3 protein, called by TCRdb with MiXCR from the RT-PCR reads. Altogether hundreds of thousands of distinct CDR3 sequences are present, approximately 7.7% being singletons, with the ten largest covering approximately 12%. The specimen was PBMCs from blood, collected roughly 24 months after vaccination. These TCRs come from a man between 50 and 75 years old who received an inactivated influenza vaccine. CDR3s include the opening cysteine and the closing phenylalanine or tryptophan. The order of the fields is V gene, J gene, D gene, clone size, CDR3 protein, CDR3 DNA. The D gene is left open where the match is weak. Size is stated for part of the rows, as once, few or many counts, or as a class when the clone is expanded.

>TRBV20-1|TRBJ1-4|-|few
CSAGGIGPNEKLFF
TGCAGTGCTGGGGGGATAGGACCTAATGAAAAACTGTTTTTT
>TRBV20-1|TRBJ2-5|-|-
CSARKGSGETQYF
TGCAGTGCTAGGAAGGGATCCGGAGAGACCCAGTACTTC
>TRBV28|TRBJ2-1|-|few
CACRASNEQFF
TGTGCCTGCCGGGCGTCCAATGAGCAGTTCTTC
>TRBV7-8|TRBJ2-1|TRBD2|few
CASSLSGLAGEDEQFF
TGTGCCAGCAGCTTGTCGGGACTAGCGGGGGAGGATGAGCAGTTCTTC
>TRBV20-1|TRBJ2-7|TRBD1|few
CSARAGTDNEQYF
TGCAGTGCTAGAGCCGGGACAGATAACGAGCAGTACTTC
>TRBV28|TRBJ2-1|TRBD1|few
CASIRTGDVVNEQFF
TGTGCCAGCATCCGGACAGGGGACGTCGTCAATGAGCAGTTCTTC
>TRBV20-1|TRBJ1-5|TRBD1|-
CSARTGSGQPQHF
TGCAGTGCAAGGACAGGATCAGGTCAGCCCCAGCATTTT
>TRBV4-3|TRBJ2-1|-|many
CASSRGLGPSSYNEQFF
TGCGCCAGCAGCAGAGGGCTGGGGCCCAGCTCCTACAATGAGCAGTTCTTC
>TRBV3-1|TRBJ2-2|TRBD2|few
CASSQGGGSGKLFF
TGTGCCAGCAGCCAAGGCGGGGGTAGCGGCAAACTGTTTTTT
>TRBV29-1|TRBJ2-3|TRBD2|few
CSVHEGGRGSDTQYF
TGCAGCGTCCACGAGGGCGGGAGAGGGTCAGATACGCAGTATTTT
>TRBV3-1|TRBJ2-1|-|many
CASSQSPLSNEQFF
TGTGCCAGCAGCCAATCACCCCTTTCCAATGAGCAGTTCTTC
>TRBV25-1|TRBJ1-2|TRBD1|-
CASSELGQGADYGYTF
TGTGCCAGCAGTGAATTGGGACAGGGGGCGGACTATGGCTACACCTTC
>TRBV7-2|TRBJ1-2|-|many
CASSLVGGLYGYTF
TGTGCCAGCAGCTTAGTTGGGGGGCTCTATGGCTACACCTTC
>TRBV14|TRBJ1-1|-|many
CASSQDRDTEAFF
TGTGCCAGCAGCCAAGACAGGGATACTGAAGCTTTCTTT
>TRBV5-1|TRBJ2-1|-|many
CASSLAGGTTYNEQFF
TGCGCCAGCAGCTTGGCCGGCGGGACGACCTACAATGAGCAGTTCTTC
>TRBV11-2|TRBJ1-2|TRBD1|-
CASSALGTGYGYTF
TGTGCCAGCAGCGCCCTCGGGACAGGATATGGCTACACCTTC
>TRBV28|TRBJ1-2|TRBD1|-
CASNRQGGGYTF
TGTGCCAGCAATAGACAGGGAGGCGGCTACACCTTC
>TRBV6-5|TRBJ2-3|-|many
CASSYSTDRWHGTQYF
TGTGCCAGCAGTTACTCGACTGACAGGTGGCATGGTACGCAGTATTTT
>TRBV6-5|TRBJ2-1|-|-
CASSYGAGAYNEQFF
TGTGCCAGCAGTTACGGGGCAGGGGCCTACAATGAGCAGTTCTTC
>TRBV11-2|TRBJ2-1|-|few
CASSQGLSGMNEQFF
TGTGCCAGCAGCCAGGGACTTAGCGGAATGAATGAGCAGTTCTTC
>TRBV10-3|TRBJ2-5|-|few
CAISESKGGRAQETQYF
TGTGCCATCAGTGAGTCGAAGGGGGGCAGGGCCCAAGAGACCCAGTACTTC
>TRBV12-3/TRBV12-4|TRBJ1-2|-|few
CASSLASLNYGYTF
TGTGCCAGCAGTTTAGCATCTCTAAACTATGGCTACACCTTC
>TRBV20-1|TRBJ2-2|TRBD2|-
CSAGGLGNTGELFF
TGCAGTGCTGGAGGACTAGGGAACACCGGGGAGCTGTTTTTT
>TRBV5-5|TRBJ2-1|-|-
CASSARRRGYNEQFF
TGTGCCAGCAGCGCAAGGCGCAGGGGTTACAATGAGCAGTTCTTC
>TRBV6-2/TRBV6-3|TRBJ2-5|-|few
CASSYSDRLRETQYF
TGTGCCAGCAGTTACTCCGACAGGCTTCGGGAGACCCAGTACTTC
>TRBV29-1|TRBJ1-1|TRBD1|-
CSVVNVQGSNTEAFF
TGCAGCGTTGTTAATGTACAGGGGTCAAACACTGAAGCTTTCTTT
>TRBV9|TRBJ2-1|TRBD1|many
CASSPGQGEGEQFF
TGTGCCAGCAGCCCCGGACAGGGTGAGGGTGAGCAGTTCTTC
>TRBV10-3|TRBJ2-7|TRBD1|-
CAISGTGAYEQYF
TGTGCCATCAGTGGGACAGGGGCTTACGAGCAGTACTTC
>TRBV2|TRBJ1-6|TRBD1|many
CASTPGQGTNSPLHF
TGTGCCAGCACCCCTGGACAGGGAACAAATTCACCCCTCCACTTT
>TRBV12-3/TRBV12-4|TRBJ2-4|-|many
CASSTTGNIQYF
TGTGCCAGCAGTACCACGGGGAACATTCAGTACTTC
>TRBV2|TRBJ2-5|TRBD2|-
CASSESSSGVVETQYF
TGTGCCAGCAGTGAATCGTCTAGCGGGGTGGTGGAGACCCAGTACTTC
>TRBV19|TRBJ2-1|TRBD2|many
CASSIDLASGNYNEQFF
TGTGCCAGTAGTATAGATCTTGCCAGCGGGAACTACAATGAGCAGTTCTTC
>TRBV6-1|TRBJ2-2|-|few
CASSELAADTGELFF
TGTGCCAGCAGTGAATTGGCGGCAGACACCGGGGAGCTGTTTTTT
>TRBV29-1|TRBJ1-1|-|-
CSVDTGFSNTEAFF
TGCAGCGTTGATACAGGTTTCTCGAACACTGAAGCTTTCTTT
>TRBV5-6|TRBJ2-3|-|-
CASDPGLLDTQYF
TGTGCCAGCGACCCGGGGCTCCTAGATACGCAGTATTTT
>TRBV4-3|TRBJ1-1|TRBD1|many
CASSQYRGRTEAFF
TGCGCCAGCAGCCAGTACAGGGGGCGGACTGAAGCTTTCTTT
>TRBV12-3/TRBV12-4|TRBJ1-5|-|many
CASSPQGLGSNQPQHF
TGTGCCAGCAGTCCCCAGGGTCTGGGTAGCAATCAGCCCCAGCATTTT
>TRBV24-1|TRBJ2-3|TRBD2|many
CATSDTQLAGGRDTQYF
TGTGCCACCAGTGATACGCAACTAGCGGGAGGTAGGGATACGCAGTATTTT
>TRBV15|TRBJ1-5|-|few
CATSRVSQPQHF
TGTGCCACCAGCAGAGTTTCCCAGCCCCAGCATTTT
>TRBV3-1|TRBJ2-2|-|many
CASSQDSTGELFF
TGTGCCAGCAGCCAAGATAGTACCGGGGAGCTGTTTTTT
>TRBV10-3|TRBJ2-1|TRBD1|many
CAISGSGGKNEQFF
TGTGCCATCAGTGGGTCAGGGGGCAAGAATGAGCAGTTCTTC
>TRBV18|TRBJ2-5|-|-
CASSPPGQTQYF
TGTGCCAGCTCACCACCTGGGCAGACCCAGTACTTC
>TRBV20-1|TRBJ2-1|-|-
CSASRGGTSSYNEQFF
TGCAGTGCTAGTAGGGGTGGGACGAGCTCCTACAATGAGCAGTTCTTC
>TRBV20-1|TRBJ1-5|-|many
CSASLEHQPQHF
TGCAGTGCTAGTCTAGAGCATCAGCCCCAGCATTTT
>TRBV20-1|TRBJ2-1|TRBD2|-
CSARKGEVAGGLHNEQFF
TGCAGTGCTAGGAAAGGGGAAGTAGCGGGAGGGCTTCACAATGAGCAGTTCTTC
>TRBV5-1|TRBJ2-1|TRBD2|many
CASSLVAGETREQFF
TGCGCCAGCAGCTTGGTTGCGGGAGAAACCAGGGAGCAGTTCTTC
>TRBV28|TRBJ2-7|TRBD1|-
CASSSRGQYEQYF
TGTGCCAGCAGTAGTAGGGGACAGTACGAGCAGTACTTC
>TRBV29-1|TRBJ1-1|-|few
CSVLTTEAFF
TGCAGCGTTCTTACCACTGAAGCTTTCTTT
>TRBV18|TRBJ2-7|-|few
CASSPGRVGEQYF
TGTGCCAGCTCACCAGGCCGGGTGGGCGAGCAGTACTTC
>TRBV29-1|TRBJ2-2|TRBD2|many
CSVGASGDNTGELFF
TGCAGCGTTGGGGCTAGCGGGGACAACACCGGGGAGCTGTTTTTT
>TRBV18|TRBJ2-2|-|-
CASSPVSQTFANTGELFF
TGTGCCAGCTCACCAGTATCACAGACTTTCGCGAACACCGGGGAGCTGTTTTTT
>TRBV12-3/TRBV12-4|TRBJ2-1|TRBD2|-
CASSFRSLAGINEQFF
TGTGCCAGCAGTTTCCGAAGTCTAGCGGGTATCAATGAGCAGTTCTTC
>TRBV20-1|TRBJ1-2|-|-
CSASDDGGNYGYTF
TGCAGTGCTAGTGATGACGGAGGAAACTATGGCTACACCTTC
>TRBV11-2|TRBJ1-2|-|few
CASRPTGTYGYTF
TGTGCCAGCAGGCCCACAGGGACCTATGGCTACACCTTC
>TRBV19|TRBJ2-1|TRBD2|many
CASSRSSGAPGEHNEQFF
TGTGCCAGTAGTAGGTCTAGCGGGGCCCCCGGGGAACACAATGAGCAGTTCTTC
>TRBV5-1|TRBJ2-1|TRBD2|many
CASSRSGEVLNEQFF
TGCGCCAGCAGCAGGAGCGGGGAAGTCTTGAATGAGCAGTTCTTC
>TRBV11-1|TRBJ2-2|TRBD2|-
CASSSNRGGGARWWELFF
TGTGCCAGCAGCTCAAATCGGGGCGGGGGAGCCCGTTGGTGGGAGCTGTTTTTT
>TRBV20-1|TRBJ2-2|-|few
CSAPTRGGGGELFF
TGCAGTGCTCCGACCCGAGGGGGGGGCGGGGAGCTGTTTTTT
>TRBV7-2|TRBJ2-1|-|many
CASSLDAGALYNEQFF
TGTGCCAGCAGCTTAGATGCCGGGGCTTTATACAATGAGCAGTTCTTC
>TRBV2|TRBJ1-4|-|-
CASSLRTVTNEKLFF
TGTGCCAGCAGCCTTCGGACTGTCACTAATGAAAAACTGTTTTTT